Below, one TCR beta chain is given with its context. What it recognizes is unknown. This sample stems from a study of cytomegalovirus exposure and HLA in healthy donors. Study-level findings and limits: Researchers reported from a later analysis that most CMV-associated TCR beta chains appeared HLA-restricted. One cluster of highly shared sequence variants probably arose as a sequencing artifact.

The CDR3 is 13 residues long. Germline CDR1 reads SGHRS; CDR2 reads YFSETQ. Trimming took off 1 base at V and 0 bases at J, with 5 bases between the two ends. Primers included in the PCR were 60 Vbeta and 13 Jbeta primers. Produced via immunoSEQ multiplex PCR; TCRdb's table is partial and in-frame only. Among some 190,000 clones, 80% were seen once, and the ten largest hold 1.1% to 1.5%. The TCR originated in a girl aged 10-17 years in good health and CMV-seropositive. The chain employs TRBV5-1 and TRBJ2-7, with no clear D. The sequencing sample was made of PBMCs. In DNA form, the CDR3 reads TGCGCCAGCAGCTTGCAGGTCTCCTACGAGCAGTACTTC. Encoded protein: CASSLQVSYEQYF. Supplemented by reference TRBV5-1 and TRBJ2-7, the full variable domain reads KAGVTQTPRYLIKTRGQQVTLSCSPISGHRSVSWYQQTPGQGLQFLFEYFSETQRNKGNFPGRFSGRQFSNSRSEMNVSTLELGDSALYLCASSLQVSYEQYFGPGTRLTVT.